This is a list of T cell receptor beta chains from one sample in a study of CD8+CD57+ T cells in acquired aplastic anemia. TCRdb used MiXCR to reprocess the reads, holding one entry per CDR3 protein. This table holds 200,000 to 300,000 distinct CDR3 sequences, roughly 82% found once. The sample was sorted CD4+, CD8+, or CD8+CD57+ T cells (not recorded which) from PBMCs. The receptor source for this set is a human donor with aplastic anemia. Each CDR3 is given with its conserved first and last residue. D genes are given only for firm matches. Rows give clone size only sometimes, using once, few, many, or a class for an expanded clone.

CDR3nt: TGTGCCAGCAGCTTGGATAGGGCCTCCTACAATGAGCAGTTCTTC
CDR3aa: CASSLDRASYNEQFF
v_gene: TRBV5-6
d_gene: NA
abundance: NA
j_gene: TRBJ2-1

CDR3nt: TGTGCCAGCAGCCAAGTGACGGGACCCGATACGCAGTATTTT
CDR3aa: CASSQVTGPDTQYF
v_gene: TRBV11-1
d_gene: NA
abundance: NA
j_gene: TRBJ2-3

CDR3nt: TGTGCCACCAGCAGAAGCAGGAGGCGAGAGGCCCAGTACTTC
CDR3aa: CATSRSRRREAQYF
v_gene: TRBV15
d_gene: NA
abundance: NA
j_gene: TRBJ2-5

CDR3nt: TGCAGCGTTCCGACAGGGACTTTCTACAATGAGCAGTTCTTC
CDR3aa: CSVPTGTFYNEQFF
v_gene: TRBV29-1
d_gene: NA
abundance: few
j_gene: TRBJ2-1

CDR3nt: TGTGCCATCAGCTCTGACAGGGGGCAAGAGACCCAGTACTTC
CDR3aa: CAISSDRGQETQYF
v_gene: TRBV10-3
d_gene: TRBD1
abundance: NA
j_gene: TRBJ2-5

CDR3nt: TGTGCCAGCAGCGTTGAAACAAGCGGGGGGAGCGATGGGCAGTTCTTC
CDR3aa: CASSVETSGGSDGQFF
v_gene: TRBV7-2
d_gene: TRBD2
abundance: NA
j_gene: TRBJ2-1

CDR3nt: TGTGCCAGCAGCTTACATCCAGCAGGGAAAACCGTATCCTTCTTT
CDR3aa: CASSLHPAGKTVSFF
v_gene: TRBV7-2
d_gene: NA
abundance: NA
j_gene: TRBJ1-1

CDR3nt: TGTGCCAGCAGCGCAACAGATACGTGGTGTTTT
CDR3aa: CASSATDTWCF
v_gene: TRBV7-3
d_gene: NA
abundance: NA
j_gene: TRBJ2-3

CDR3nt: TGTGCCAGCAGCTTAGCGGGAGGGCGCGAGACGAAGGAGTTT
CDR3aa: CASSLAGGRETKEF
v_gene: TRBV7-9
d_gene: TRBD2
abundance: NA
j_gene: TRBJ2-3

CDR3nt: TGTGCCAGCAGTTCGGGGGTCTATGATGAAAAACTGTTTTTT
CDR3aa: CASSSGVYDEKLFF
v_gene: TRBV12-3/TRBV12-4
d_gene: NA
abundance: NA
j_gene: TRBJ1-4

CDR3nt: TGTGCCAGCAGCCTAGCGGGAGTAGCCAATGAGCAGTATTTT
CDR3aa: CASSLAGVANEQYF
v_gene: TRBV7-6
d_gene: TRBD2
abundance: NA
j_gene: TRBJ2-3

CDR3nt: TGTGCCAGCAGCCTAGATGGGAGCGATCAGCCTCAGCATTTCTTT
CDR3aa: CASSLDGSDQPQHFF
v_gene: TRBV9
d_gene: NA
abundance: NA
j_gene: TRBJ1-1

CDR3nt: TGCAGTGCTAGAGACCTAGCGGGAGGAGACAATGAGCAGTTCTTC
CDR3aa: CSARDLAGGDNEQFF
v_gene: TRBV20-1
d_gene: TRBD2
abundance: NA
j_gene: TRBJ2-1

CDR3nt: TGTGCTAGCAGCCCGGGACAGGGAACGAACACCGGGGAGCTGTTTTTT
CDR3aa: CASSPGQGTNTGELFF
v_gene: TRBV7-7
d_gene: TRBD1
abundance: NA
j_gene: TRBJ2-2

CDR3nt: TGTGCCGCAAGCGGGGCTAGGGAGCAACAGTCCCTGTGGTTC
CDR3aa: CAASGAREQQSLWF
v_gene: TRBV7-9
d_gene: TRBD2
abundance: NA
j_gene: TRBJ2-5

CDR3nt: TGTGCCAGCAGCATGTCAAGCTGCGGGGGGCTGTTTTTT
CDR3aa: CASSMSSCGGLFF
v_gene: TRBV7-9
d_gene: TRBD2
abundance: NA
j_gene: TRBJ2-2

CDR3nt: TGCGCCAGCAGTGAAGAGAGAGGTGATAACTACGACCACACCTTC
CDR3aa: CASSEERGDNYDHTF
v_gene: TRBV2
d_gene: NA
abundance: NA
j_gene: TRBJ1-2

CDR3nt: TGTGCCAGCAGCTCCCAGGCGAACACTGAAGCTATCTTT
CDR3aa: CASSSQANTEAIF
v_gene: TRBV6-5
d_gene: NA
abundance: NA
j_gene: TRBJ1-1

CDR3nt: TGTGCCAGCAGTTACTCTAGCGGGCCTACCTACAATGAGCAGTTCTTC
CDR3aa: CASSYSSGPTYNEQFF
v_gene: TRBV6-2/TRBV6-3
d_gene: TRBD2
abundance: many
j_gene: TRBJ2-1

CDR3nt: TGTGCCCCCGATTCCGGGACGGATCCCCCGAAGCTCTACGAGCAGTACTTC
CDR3aa: CAPDSGTDPPKLYEQYF
v_gene: TRBV10-3
d_gene: NA
abundance: NA
j_gene: TRBJ2-7

CDR3nt: TGTGCCAGCAGCTTGGAGAAGGCGCAGTATTTT
CDR3aa: CASSLEKAQYF
v_gene: TRBV5-6
d_gene: NA
abundance: NA
j_gene: TRBJ2-3

CDR3nt: TGTGCCAGCAGCTCCAGGGGGAGCACTGAAGCTTTCTTT
CDR3aa: CASSSRGSTEAFF
v_gene: TRBV7-2
d_gene: TRBD1
abundance: NA
j_gene: TRBJ1-1

CDR3nt: TGCGCCAGCAGTGAGATAGGACAGTTAGCAAAGTACGTTAGCAATCAGCCCCAGCATTTT
CDR3aa: CASSEIGQLAKYVSNQPQHF
v_gene: TRBV10-1
d_gene: NA
abundance: NA
j_gene: TRBJ1-5

CDR3nt: TGTGCCAGCAGCTTAGCGCAGTCTGGGGGTTACGAGCAGTACTTC
CDR3aa: CASSLAQSGGYEQYF
v_gene: TRBV7-2
d_gene: NA
abundance: few
j_gene: TRBJ2-7

CDR3nt: TGTGCCAGCGGGGACGGGGGCAATGAGCAGTATTTT
CDR3aa: CASGDGGNEQYF
v_gene: TRBV2
d_gene: NA
abundance: NA
j_gene: TRBJ2-3

CDR3nt: TGTGCCATCAGTGGGGTAGTCAACAATGAGCAGTTCTTC
CDR3aa: CAISGVVNNEQFF
v_gene: TRBV10-3
d_gene: NA
abundance: NA
j_gene: TRBJ2-1

CDR3nt: TGTGCCAGCAGCTTGGCAGGGGGCGCCGACTCTGACTACTTT
CDR3aa: CASSLAGGADSDYF
v_gene: TRBV7-2
d_gene: TRBD1
abundance: NA
j_gene: TRBJ2-3

CDR3nt: TGTGCCAGCAGCTTGGTACACCAGAACACTGAAGCTTTCTTT
CDR3aa: CASSLVHQNTEAFF
v_gene: TRBV11-2
d_gene: NA
abundance: NA
j_gene: TRBJ1-1

CDR3nt: TGTGCCAGCAGCTGGGGACAGGGCTCAAACTATGGCTACCTGTTTTTT
CDR3aa: CASSWGQGSNYGYLFF
v_gene: TRBV7-2
d_gene: TRBD1
abundance: NA
j_gene: TRBJ2-2

CDR3nt: TGTGCCAGCAGTTGGCGGGATGGAACCAATGAGCAGTTCTTC
CDR3aa: CASSWRDGTNEQFF
v_gene: TRBV15
d_gene: NA
abundance: NA
j_gene: TRBJ2-1

CDR3nt: TGTGCCAGCAGCGTAGGGTCAGATCCCCAGAATTTT
CDR3aa: CASSVGSDPQNF
v_gene: TRBV7-9
d_gene: NA
abundance: NA
j_gene: TRBJ2-3

CDR3nt: TGTGCCAGCAGCTTGGAGCTGGGCGGCTATAATTCACCCCTCTTT
CDR3aa: CASSLELGGYNSPLF
v_gene: TRBV5-6
d_gene: NA
abundance: NA
j_gene: TRBJ1-1

CDR3nt: TGTGCCAGCAGCCCAGAGGGGACCTGGGGAGAGACCCAGTATTTT
CDR3aa: CASSPEGTWGETQYF
v_gene: TRBV7-3
d_gene: NA
abundance: NA
j_gene: TRBJ2-3

CDR3nt: TGTGCCAGCAAGGACAGGGTGAACATTCAGTACTTC
CDR3aa: CASKDRVNIQYF
v_gene: TRBV2
d_gene: TRBD1
abundance: few
j_gene: TRBJ2-4

CDR3nt: TGTGCCAGCAGCTTAGCTACCGGGGCGGGAGAGACCCAGTACTTC
CDR3aa: CASSLATGAGETQYF
v_gene: TRBV5-4
d_gene: NA
abundance: NA
j_gene: TRBJ2-5

CDR3nt: TGTGCCAGCAGCGCCGCTAGCGGGGGGGACAACGAGCAGCAGTATTTT
CDR3aa: CASSAASGGDNEQQYF
v_gene: TRBV7-9
d_gene: TRBD2
abundance: NA
j_gene: TRBJ2-3

CDR3nt: TGCAGTGCGGAGAGTTGGGCGGGGGCTGCCTACGAGCAGTACTTC
CDR3aa: CSAESWAGAAYEQYF
v_gene: TRBV20-1
d_gene: NA
abundance: NA
j_gene: TRBJ2-7

CDR3nt: TGTGCCAGCAGCTTTGAAAGAAGCGGGGGGAACGATGAGCTCCACTTT
CDR3aa: CASSFERSGGNDELHF
v_gene: TRBV7-8
d_gene: NA
abundance: few
j_gene: TRBJ1-6

CDR3nt: TGTGCCAGCGGAGTAGCTGGGAACATTCAGGACTTCGGCTACACCTTC
CDR3aa: CASGVAGNIQDFGYTF
v_gene: TRBV9
d_gene: NA
abundance: NA
j_gene: TRBJ1-2

CDR3nt: TGCAGTGCTAGGGTATTGGAGGCCGGCTACACCTTC
CDR3aa: CSARVLEAGYTF
v_gene: TRBV20-1
d_gene: NA
abundance: NA
j_gene: TRBJ1-2

CDR3nt: TGCGCCAGCAGCCAAGCCTGGGGGGCCGAAGCTACGCAGTATTTT
CDR3aa: CASSQAWGAEATQYF
v_gene: TRBV9
d_gene: NA
abundance: NA
j_gene: TRBJ2-3

CDR3nt: TGTGCCAGCAGCTTGGAGGCGGATACGCAGTATTTT
CDR3aa: CASSLEADTQYF
v_gene: TRBV5-4
d_gene: NA
abundance: few
j_gene: TRBJ2-3

CDR3nt: TGTGCCAGCAGCTTAGCGCGAAGACCCAACACTGAAGATTTCTTT
CDR3aa: CASSLARRPNTEDFF
v_gene: TRBV7-2
d_gene: NA
abundance: NA
j_gene: TRBJ1-1

CDR3nt: TGCGCCAGCAGCCAAGGTGAAGGAGGGGATACGCAGTATTTT
CDR3aa: CASSQGEGGDTQYF
v_gene: TRBV4-1
d_gene: NA
abundance: NA
j_gene: TRBJ2-3

CDR3nt: TGTGCCACCAGATCCCGTTTGGCAGCAGGGGAACAATCAGCCCCAGCCTTT
CDR3aa: CATRSRLAAGEQSAPAF
v_gene: TRBV24-1
d_gene: NA
abundance: NA
j_gene: TRBJ2-5